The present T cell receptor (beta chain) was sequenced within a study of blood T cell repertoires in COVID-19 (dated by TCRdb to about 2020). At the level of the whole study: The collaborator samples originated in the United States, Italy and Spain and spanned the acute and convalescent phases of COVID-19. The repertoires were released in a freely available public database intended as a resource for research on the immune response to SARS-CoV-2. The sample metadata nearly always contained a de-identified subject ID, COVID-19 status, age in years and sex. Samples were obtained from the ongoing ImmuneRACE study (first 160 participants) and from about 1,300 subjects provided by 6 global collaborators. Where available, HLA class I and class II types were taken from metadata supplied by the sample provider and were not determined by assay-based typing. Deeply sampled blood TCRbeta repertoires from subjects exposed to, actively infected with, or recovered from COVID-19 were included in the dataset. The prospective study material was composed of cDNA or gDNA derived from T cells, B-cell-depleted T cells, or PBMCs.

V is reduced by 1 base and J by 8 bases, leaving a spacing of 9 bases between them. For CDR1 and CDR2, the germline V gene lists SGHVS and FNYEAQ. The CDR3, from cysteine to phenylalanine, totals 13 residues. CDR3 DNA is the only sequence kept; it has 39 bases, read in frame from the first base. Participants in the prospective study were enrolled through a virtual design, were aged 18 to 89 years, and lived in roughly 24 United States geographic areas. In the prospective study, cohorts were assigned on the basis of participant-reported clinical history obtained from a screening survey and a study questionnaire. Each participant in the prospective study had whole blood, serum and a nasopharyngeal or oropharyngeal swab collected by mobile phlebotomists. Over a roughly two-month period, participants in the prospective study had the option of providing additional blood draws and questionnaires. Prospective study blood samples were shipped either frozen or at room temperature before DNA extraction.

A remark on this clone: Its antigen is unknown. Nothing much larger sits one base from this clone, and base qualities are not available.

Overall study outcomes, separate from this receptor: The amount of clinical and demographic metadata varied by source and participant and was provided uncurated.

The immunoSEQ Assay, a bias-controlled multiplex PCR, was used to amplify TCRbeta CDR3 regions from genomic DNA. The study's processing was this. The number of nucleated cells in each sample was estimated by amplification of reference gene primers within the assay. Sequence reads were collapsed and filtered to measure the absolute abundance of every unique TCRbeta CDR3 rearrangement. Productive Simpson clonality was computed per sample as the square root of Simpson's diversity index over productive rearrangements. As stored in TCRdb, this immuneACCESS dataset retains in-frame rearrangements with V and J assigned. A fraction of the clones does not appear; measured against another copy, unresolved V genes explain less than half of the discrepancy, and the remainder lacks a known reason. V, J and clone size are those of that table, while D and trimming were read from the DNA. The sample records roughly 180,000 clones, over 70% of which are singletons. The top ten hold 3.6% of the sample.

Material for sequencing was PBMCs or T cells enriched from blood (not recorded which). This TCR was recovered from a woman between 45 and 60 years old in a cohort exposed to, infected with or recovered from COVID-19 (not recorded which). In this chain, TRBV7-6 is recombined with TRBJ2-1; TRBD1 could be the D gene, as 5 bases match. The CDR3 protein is CASSLVVGDEQFF. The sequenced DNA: TGTGCCAGCAGCTTAGTAGTAGGGGATGAGCAGTTCTTC. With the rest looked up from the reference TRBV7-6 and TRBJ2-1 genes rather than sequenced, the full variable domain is GAGVSQSPRYKVTKRGQDVALRCDPISGHVSLYWYRQALGQGPEFLTYFNYEAQQDKSGLPNDRFSAERPEGSISTLTIQRTEQRDSAMYRCASSLVVGDEQFFGPGTRLTVL.